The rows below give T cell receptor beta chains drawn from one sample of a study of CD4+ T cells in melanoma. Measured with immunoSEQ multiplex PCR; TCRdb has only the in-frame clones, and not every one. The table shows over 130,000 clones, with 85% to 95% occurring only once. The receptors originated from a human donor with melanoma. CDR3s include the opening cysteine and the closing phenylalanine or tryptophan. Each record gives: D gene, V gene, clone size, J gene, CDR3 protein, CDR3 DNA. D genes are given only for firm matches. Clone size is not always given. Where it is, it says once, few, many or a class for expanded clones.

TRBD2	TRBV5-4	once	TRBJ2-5	CASSSPGLGEETQYF	TGTGCCAGCAGCTCGCCGGGACTAGGGGAAGAGACCCAGTACTTC
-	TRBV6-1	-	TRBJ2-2	CASSNSGNTGELFF	TGTGCCAGCAGTAATAGCGGGAACACCGGGGAGCTGTTTTTT
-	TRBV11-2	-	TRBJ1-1	CASSRRVHGTEAFF	TGTGCCAGCAGCCGCAGGGTACATGGCACTGAAGCTTTCTTT
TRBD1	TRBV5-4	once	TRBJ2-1	CASRVRDRGTNEQFF	TGTGCCAGCAGGGTCCGGGACAGGGGGACGAATGAGCAGTTCTTC
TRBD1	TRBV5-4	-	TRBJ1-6	CASSWDRGPGNSPLHF	TGTGCCAGCAGCTGGGACAGGGGGCCGGGTAATTCACCCCTCCACTTT
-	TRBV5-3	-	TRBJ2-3	CARSLRSRGSTDTQYF	TGTGCCAGAAGCTTGCGCTCTAGGGGTAGCACAGATACGCAGTATTTT
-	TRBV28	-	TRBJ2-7	CASSLATADTYEQYF	TGTGCCAGCAGTTTAGCTACAGCCGATACCTACGAGCAGTACTTC
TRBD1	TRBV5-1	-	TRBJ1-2	CASSPGQGAYGYGYTF	TGCGCCAGCAGCCCGGGACAGGGGGCCTACGGCTATGGCTACACCTTC
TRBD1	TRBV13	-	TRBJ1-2	CASTRGTGGQEGYTF	TGTGCCAGCACCAGGGGGACAGGGGGCCAGGAAGGCTACACCTTC
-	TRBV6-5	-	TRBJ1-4	CASSYSIYTDEKLFF	TGTGCCAGCAGTTACTCGATTTACACGGATGAAAAACTGTTTTTT
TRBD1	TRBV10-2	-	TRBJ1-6	CASGTTGGGSPLHF	TGCGCCAGTGGGACGACAGGGGGCGGTTCACCCCTCCACTTT
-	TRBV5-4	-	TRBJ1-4	CASSLVGANNNEKLFF	TGTGCCAGCAGCTTGGTGGGGGCCAATAATAATGAAAAACTGTTTTTT
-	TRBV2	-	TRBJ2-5	CASVQQETQYF	TGTGCCAGCGTACAGCAAGAGACCCAGTACTTC
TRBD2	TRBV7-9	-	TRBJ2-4	CASSPLAGGPKNIQYF	TGTGCCAGCAGCCCTCTAGCGGGGGGGCCCAAAAACATTCAGTACTTC
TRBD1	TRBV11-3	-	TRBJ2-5	CASSLGQGARQETQYF	TGTGCCAGCAGCTTAGGACAGGGGGCGCGACAAGAGACCCAGTACTTC
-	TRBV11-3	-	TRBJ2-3	CASSSRANTDTQYF	TGTGCCAGCAGCTCCCGGGCTAACACAGATACGCAGTATTTT
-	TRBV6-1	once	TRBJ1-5	CASSERPRRGHPYSNQPQHF	TGTGCCAGCAGTGAAAGGCCCCGGAGGGGACACCCTTATAGCAATCAGCCCCAGCATTTT
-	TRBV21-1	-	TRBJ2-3	CASGHLDGTGGPTDTQYF	TGTGCCAGCGGCCACCTAGATGGGACAGGGGGCCCAACAGATACGCAGTATTTT
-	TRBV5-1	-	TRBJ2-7	CASSRGGQNYEQYF	TGCGCCAGCAGCCGGGGTGGGCAAAACTACGAGCAGTACTTC
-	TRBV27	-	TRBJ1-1	CASRFSWGAEAFF	TGTGCCAGCAGATTTTCCTGGGGGGCTGAAGCTTTCTTT
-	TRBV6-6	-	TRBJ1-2	CASRIGGEGYGYTF	TGTGCCAGCAGGATAGGGGGGGAAGGGTATGGCTACACCTTC
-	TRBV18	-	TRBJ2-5	CASSPLVRETQYF	TGTGCCAGCTCACCCCTAGTACGGGAGACCCAGTACTTC
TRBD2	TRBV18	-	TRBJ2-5	CASSPGDSTGGAVGETQYF	TGTGCCAGCTCACCAGGAGATTCGACGGGGGGGGCTGTAGGAGAGACCCAGTACTTC
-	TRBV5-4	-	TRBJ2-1	CASSDSSGARINSQFF	TGTGCCAGCAGCGACTCATCGGGGGCCCGGATCAATTCGCAGTTCTTC
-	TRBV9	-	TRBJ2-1	CASSVYGGNYNEQFF	TGTGCCAGCAGCGTTTACGGGGGAAACTACAATGAGCAGTTCTTC
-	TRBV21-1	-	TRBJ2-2	CASSKPWTVVLDTGELFF	TGTGCCAGCAGCAAACCCTGGACAGTCGTCTTGGACACCGGGGAGCTGTTTTTT
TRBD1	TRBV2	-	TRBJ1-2	CASSARQGARGYTF	TGTGCCAGCAGTGCACGACAGGGAGCGCGTGGCTACACCTTC
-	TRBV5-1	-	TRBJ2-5	CASSFTSVLTRETQYF	TGCGCCAGCAGCTTTACTAGTGTCCTGACCCGGGAGACCCAGTACTTC